These 12 T cell receptor beta chains were all obtained from the same sample, sequenced in a study of blood T cell repertoires in COVID-19. Sequenced by immunoSEQ multiplex PCR; TCRdb stores in-frame clones only, minus some. The data show about 280,000 clones, around 90% seen once. Sequenced sample: PBMCs or T cells enriched from blood (not recorded which). The receptors were gathered from a woman between 25 and 40 years old who had recovered from COVID-19.

V gene TRBV13 combines with J gene TRBJ2-7; unclear D gene. The CDR3 has 14 amino acids. Germline CDR1 reads PRHDT; CDR2 reads FYEKMQ (reference sequence). The V gene lost 2 bases and the J gene lost 0 bases, with 8 bases spanning the gap. The CDR3 here is CASSLLVTSYEQYF. CDR3 bases: TGTGCCAGCAGCTTATTAGTAACCTCCTACGAGCAGTACTTC.

V is TRBV30 and J is TRBJ2-5; 12 bases are a match to TRBD2. Germline V gene sequence: CDR1 GTSNPN, CDR2 SVGIG (reference sequence). Trimming removed 2 bases from V and 7 bases from J; junction bases left unmatched: 11. There are 16 residues in the CDR3. CDR3 sequence: CAWSTSGRSLPWTQYF. The CDR3 DNA reads TGTGCCTGGAGTACTAGCGGGAGGTCCCTCCCCTGGACCCAGTACTTC.

The chain combines TRBV5-8 with TRBJ2-7; D gene ambiguous. V lost 4 bases and J lost 3, with 8 bases in between. The length of the CDR3 is 12 residues. Germline CDR1 and CDR2: SGHTS and YDEGEE. CDR3 loop: CASSHGNYEQYF. The DNA of the CDR3 is TGTGCCAGCAGCCACGGTAACTACGAGCAGTACTTC.

This sequence joins TRBV3-1 (or the pseudogene TRBV3-2) and TRBJ1-5, with 7 bases that match TRBD1. Germline V gene data show CDR1 as LGHDT and CDR2 as YNNKEL (reference sequence). This CDR3 is built from 16 residues. The V gene end was trimmed by 6 bases and the J gene end by 0 bases; junction bases not matched to a gene: 8. The CDR3 nucleotides are TGTGCCAGCAGTTTGACGACAGGGAATAGCAATCAGCCCCAGCATTTT. Protein product: CASSLTTGNSNQPQHF.

The chain has TRBV27 and TRBJ2-7; possibly TRBD2 for D (6 bases). Germline V gives CDR1 MNHEY, CDR2 SMNVEV (reference sequence). The CDR3 runs 12 residues. Trimming removed 3 bases at V and 6 bases at J, with 9 bases between. The CDR3 loop reads CASSLEGSEQYF. The CDR3 DNA sequence: TGTGCCAGCAGTTTGGAGGGTTCCGAGCAGTACTTC.

The chain links TRBV15 to TRBJ1-2; D perhaps matches TRBD1 (6 bases). The V and J ends lost 2 bases and 4 bases respectively, with 20 bases between them. CDR3 length equals 17 residues. Germline V gene sequence: CDR1 LNHNV, CDR2 YYDKDF (reference sequence). CDR3 region: CATSRTSGLRGVYGYTF. CDR3 in DNA: TGTGCCACCAGCAGAACGTCCGGCCTCAGGGGAGTCTATGGCTACACCTTC.

This chain links TRBV2 with TRBJ2-1; 7 nucleotides match TRBD1. V was clipped by 7 bases and J by 3 bases; unmatched bases: 6. The V gene's germline CDR1 is SNHLY and CDR2 FYNNEI. The CDR3 spans 14 residues. CDR3 protein: CASNGDRNYNEQFF. Here the CDR3 DNA reads TGTGCCAGCAATGGGGACAGAAACTACAATGAGCAGTTCTTC.

CDR3 loop: CASSSTGSSYEQYF. Written as DNA, the CDR3 is TGTGCCAGCAGCTCGACAGGGAGCTCCTACGAGCAGTACTTC. The V gene is TRBV7-8, the J gene TRBJ2-7; 7 bases map to TRBD1. The CDR3 loop spans 14 amino acids. V lost 4 bases and J lost 0; bases outside the gene matches: 3. From germline, CDR1 is SGHVS and CDR2 FQNEAQ.

This clone occurred a few times. The chain employs TRBV5-5 and TRBJ1-2; 9 nucleotides match TRBD1. V lost 4 bases to trimming and J lost 2 bases; unmatched junction nucleotides: 6. Germline V CDR1 and CDR2: SGHKS, YYEKEE (reference sequence). This CDR3 is 15 amino acids long. This CDR3 reads CASSPGDRENYGYTF. In DNA form, the CDR3 reads TGTGCCAGCAGCCCAGGGGACAGGGAGAACTATGGCTACACCTTC.

DNA of the CDR3: TGCAGCGTTGAAGGTAGTAGAGAGACCCAGTACTTC. It yields the protein CSVEGSRETQYF. The rearrangement uses TRBV29-1 and TRBJ2-5; D ambiguous. Per the germline V gene, CDR1 is SQVTM and CDR2 is ANQGSEA. Between the trimmed V and J ends, which lost 1 base and 4 bases, there was a span of 7 bases. The CDR3 is made up of 12 amino acids.

The V and J genes are TRBV4-2 and TRBJ2-1; 9 bases are a match to TRBD2. V was pared by 2 bases and J by 5 bases, with 13 bases of the junction left unmatched. Germline CDR1 reads LGHNA; CDR2 reads YNFKEQ. The CDR3 is made up of 18 amino acids. CDR3 coding DNA: TGTGCCAGCAGCCAACCCGGGACTAGCTTGAATAATAACAATGAGCAGTTCTTC. It encodes CASSQPGTSLNNNNEQFF.

This clone came up once. The rearrangement links TRBV5-1 to TRBJ2-6, with a weak D call TRBD1 (6 bases). Trimming removed 5 bases from V and 2 bases from J, with 17 bases in between. Germline CDR1 is SGHRS and CDR2 is YFSETQ. There are 17 residues in the CDR3. CDR3: CASRGLVRQAGANVLTF. CDR3 DNA sequence: TGCGCCAGCAGAGGCTTAGTTCGACAGGCTGGGGCCAACGTCCTGACTTTC.